The source of this T cell receptor (beta chain) is a study of regulatory T cells in long-lasting Graves disease. The CDR3 consists of 17 residues. CDR1 is SGHRS, CDR2 YFSETQ, per germline. The J segment lost 4 bases and the V segment lost 3 bases, leaving 9 bases of the junction unmatched. Described time point: newly diagnosed GD, antithyroid drugs for less than 3 months. TCR sequences were obtained from RNA taken from PBMCs. In this sample, this clonotype turned up many times. Combining iRepertoire HTBI primers with Arm-PCR of CDR3 regions, the authors built TCR beta libraries. One entry per CDR3 protein results from TCRdb running MiXCR on the multiplex PCR reads. The sample contains hundreds of thousands of distinct CDR3 sequences, 16% of which appear only once. This sample was also put to use in a study of T cells in Graves' hyperthyroidism and ophthalmopathy.

The TCR comes from a man aged 40-49 years with Graves disease. The sample here was peripheral blood mononuclear cells (PBMCs), taken at new diagnosis, from a patient treated with antithyroid drugs. The chain employs TRBV5-1 and TRBJ2-3, with 12 bases aligning to TRBD1. The CDR3 spells CASSSGQGALGADTQYF. The DNA of the CDR3 is TGCGCCAGCAGCTCGGGACAGGGGGCGTTGGGAGCAGATACGCAGTATTTT.